This T cell receptor beta chain was sequenced during a study of T-cell reconstitution after alpha-beta-depleted transplantation in children (dated by TCRdb to 2016 to 2017). For context, the study as a whole: Using TCR repertoire profiling, the study quantitatively followed how T-cell immune reconstitution unfolded in children after TCRalphabeta/CD19-depleted allogeneic hematopoietic cell transplantation.

V is pruned by 6 bases and J by 7 bases, leaving 4 bases of the junction without a gene match. As encoded in the germline V gene, CDR1 is SQVTM while CDR2 is ANQGSEA. The CDR3 runs 12 residues from the cysteine to the phenylalanine. Only the CDR3 DNA is retained, 36 bases long and in frame from the first base. Notes on this clonotype: Its binding antigen is unknown. Per-base quality was not reported, and no clone a single base away is much larger than it.

Overall study results and their limits: The high TCRbeta diversity at day 60 in some patients was ascribed to recipient T cells and intrathymic progenitors that had survived conditioning. The apparently early recovery of alphabetaT-cell counts about two months after transplant reportedly depended on only several hundred rapidly expanded clones that came from non-depleted graft cells. Over subsequent months, a decline in hyperexpanded clone frequencies was noted, and after one year, T-cell counts and TCRbeta diversity were mostly ascribed to newly produced T cells.

Receptor amplification or capture employed PCR. TCRdb shows the sequencer as Illumina HiSeq 2500. Molecular barcoding was employed in the preparation of TCR libraries, with unique molecular identifiers being used to normalize TCRbeta repertoire quantification. The public reads were reprocessed in TCRdb via fastp at Q25 and MiXCR, keeping in-frame beta chains. Each record represents a unique CDR3 protein, reported with the most common genes and DNA among its rows. The sample yields about 980,000 distinct CDR3 sequences; less than 30% were counted once. The ten most abundant clones make up roughly 31% of the sample. The sample's treatment or condition, from its label and the paper: allogeneic hematopoietic cell transplantation with graft depleted of TCRalphabeta T cells and CD19 B cells. The transplant recipients were children given TCRalphabeta/CD19-depleted allogeneic hematopoietic cell grafts.

The chain links TRBV29-1 with TRBJ1-5; TRBD1 lines up with 9 middle nucleotides. The receptor comes from a boy in the first two years of life who had a stem cell transplant for SCID, so the T cells may come from the graft donor. The input for sequencing was PBMCs, mostly from graft donor cells, taken 360 days after TCRalphabeta/CD19-depleted stem cell transplant. The CDR3 protein sequence reads: CSVGQGLQPQHF. The sequenced DNA: TGCAGCGTCGGACAGGGGTTGCAGCCCCAGCATTTT.